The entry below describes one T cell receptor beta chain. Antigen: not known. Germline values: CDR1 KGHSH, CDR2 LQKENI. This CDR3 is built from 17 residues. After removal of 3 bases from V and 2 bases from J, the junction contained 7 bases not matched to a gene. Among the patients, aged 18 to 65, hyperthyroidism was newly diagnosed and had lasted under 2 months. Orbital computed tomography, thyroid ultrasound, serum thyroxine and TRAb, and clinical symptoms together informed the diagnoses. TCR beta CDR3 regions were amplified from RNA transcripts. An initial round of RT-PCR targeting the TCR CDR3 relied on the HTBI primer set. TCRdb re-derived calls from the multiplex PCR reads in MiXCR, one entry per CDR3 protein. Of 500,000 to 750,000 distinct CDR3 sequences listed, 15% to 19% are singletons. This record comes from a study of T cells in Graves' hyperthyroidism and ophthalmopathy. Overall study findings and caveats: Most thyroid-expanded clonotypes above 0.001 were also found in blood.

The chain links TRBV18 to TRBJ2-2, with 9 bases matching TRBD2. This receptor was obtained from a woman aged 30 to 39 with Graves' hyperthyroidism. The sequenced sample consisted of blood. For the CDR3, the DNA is TGTGCCAGCTCACCTGCGGCGGGAGGGACAAACACCGGGGAGCTGTTTTTT. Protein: CASSPAAGGTNTGELFF.